Below are 29 T cell receptor beta chains sequenced from a single sample in a study of memory CD4+ T cells and cytomegalovirus serostatus. Single viable CD3+CD4+CD8-CD45RO+ cells were sorted as the memory CD4+ T cells. The data were produced by immunoSEQ multiplex PCR, yet TCRdb's version contains in-frame clones alone and is incomplete. The sample shows about 56,000 clones, about 68% of them seen only once. The sample was memory CD4+ T cells from blood. The receptors here all came from an adult in good health and CMV-seropositive.

The table lists this clone with a count of one. The chain recombines TRBV5-4 with TRBJ2-5, with D maybe TRBD2 (5 bases). CDR1 and CDR2 from the germline V gene are SGHNT and YYREEE (reference sequence). The CDR3 has 15 residues. Trimming removed 0 bases from V and 9 bases from J, with 18 bases in between. This chain's CDR3 is CASSLAGSGMGAQYF. In DNA, the CDR3 is TGTGCCAGCAGCTTGGCCGGATCAGGTATGGGAGCCCAGTACTTC.

This chain connects TRBV7-2 to TRBJ1-1; D not resolved. The V gene lost 4 bases and the J gene lost 0 bases, with 15 bases spanning the gap. The CDR3 has 16 amino acids. In germline, CDR1 is SGHTA, CDR2 FQGNSA. The CDR3 bases are TGTGCCAGCAGCTCTGACTTCAGGACTTTGAACACTGAAGCTTTCTTT. It specifies CASSSDFRTLNTEAFF. The full variable domain, its missing parts supplied by reference TRBV7-2 and TRBJ1-1, is GAGVSQSPSNKVTEKGKDVELRCDPISGHTALYWYRQSLGQGLEFLIYFQGNSAPDKSGLPSDRFSAERTGGSVSTLTIQRTQQEDSAVYLCASSSDFRTLNTEAFFGQGTRLTVV.

CDR3 bases: TGCGCCAGCAGCTTGACAGGGAAGGCGAACAATGAGCAGTTCTTC. As protein: CASSLTGKANNEQFF. This rearrangement joins TRBV5-1 to TRBJ2-1; possible D gene TRBD1, 6 bases. The germline V gene encodes CDR1 SGHRS and CDR2 YFSETQ. V was trimmed by 1 base and J by 5 bases, leaving 13 bases between them. There are 15 residues in the CDR3.

The chain couples TRBV7-2 to TRBJ2-4; 7 nucleotides line up with TRBD2. With V trimmed by 5 bases and J by 15 bases, 7 bases remained unmatched. The CDR3 loop spans 11 amino acids. From germline, CDR1 is SGHTA and CDR2 FQGNSA. The CDR3 coding sequence is TGTGCCAGCAGCCCGGGAGGCCCGCTGTACTTC. This translates into CASSPGGPLYF.

The genes are TRBV28 and TRBJ2-1, with a weak D call TRBD2 (5 bases). This CDR3 has 16 amino acids. Per germline, CDR1 MDHEN and CDR2 SYDVKM. The V end lost 8 bases, the J end lost 4 bases, and 21 bases lay between the germline ends. The CDR3 DNA reads TGTGCCAGCGCAGTTTTGGGGAGACTGACGTACAATGAGCAGTTCTTC. It yields the protein CASAVLGRLTYNEQFF.

The V gene is TRBV5-1, the J gene TRBJ2-7, with D perhaps assigned TRBD1 or TRBD2 (5 bases each). Trimming shortened V by 4 bases and J by 2 bases, and 16 bases separated the two germline ends. CDR1 is SGHRS and CDR2 is YFSETQ in the germline V gene. This CDR3 comprises 15 residues. The DNA of the CDR3 is TGCGCCAGCAGCCCACACGAGGGGCGCACCTACGAGCAGTACTTC. It translates to CASSPHEGRTYEQYF.

The rearrangement joins TRBV5-4 to TRBJ2-3, with D unclear. The germline gives CDR1 SGHNT, CDR2 YYREEE (reference sequence). This CDR3 comprises 15 residues. The V gene lost 0 bases and the J gene lost 3 bases, with 11 bases spanning the gap. CDR3 region: CASSLAVSETDTQYF. The CDR3, as DNA: TGTGCCAGCAGCTTGGCCGTTTCCGAAACAGATACGCAGTATTTT.

The chain combines TRBV28 with TRBJ2-7, with TRBD1 matching 10 bases. Germline-derived CDR1 and CDR2 are MDHEN and SYDVKM. J was trimmed by 5 bases and V by 4 bases; bases with no gene match: 8. This CDR3 is 15 amino acids long. The CDR3 loop reads CASSSTDRGIDEQYF. In DNA form, the CDR3 reads TGTGCCAGCAGTTCGACGGACAGGGGGATAGACGAGCAGTACTTC. The complete variable domain, with remaining parts taken from reference TRBV28 and TRBJ2-7, reads DVKVTQSSRYLVKRTGEKVFLECVQDMDHENMFWYRQDPGLGLRLIYFSYDVKMKEKGDIPEGYSVSREKKERFSLILESASTNQTSMYLCASSSTDRGIDEQYFGPGTRLTVT.

This chain uses TRBV6-6 with TRBJ1-1, with no clear D. Trimming cost V 2 bases and J 1 base, with 11 bases left between them. The germline CDR1 and CDR2 sequences are MNHNY and SVGAGI (reference sequence). CDR3 length equals 15 residues. CDR3 residues: CASSYEVFGNTEAFF. The CDR3 nucleotides are TGTGCCAGCAGTTACGAGGTTTTTGGGAACACTGAAGCTTTCTTT.

V is TRBV11-2 and J is TRBJ2-3; D may be TRBD2 (7 bases). Germline V CDR1 and CDR2: SGHAT, FQNNGV. This CDR3 contains 15 residues. V was trimmed by 3 bases and J by 4 bases, leaving 14 bases between them. The CDR3 reads CASSLTGGGSDTQYF. The CDR3 coding sequence is TGTGCCAGCAGCTTGACGGGGGGCGGGTCAGATACGCAGTATTTT.

The chain couples TRBV27 to TRBJ2-1, with TRBD1 identical over 7 bases. Germline V gives CDR1 MNHEY, CDR2 SMNVEV (reference sequence). V was pared by 7 bases and J by 8 bases, with 14 bases of the junction left unmatched. There are 15 residues in the CDR3. The CDR3 region has the DNA TGTGCCAGCACTCCTACCGTCGGGACAGCGGATGAGCAGTTCTTC. Protein: CASTPTVGTADEQFF.

Written as DNA, the CDR3 is TGTGCCAGCAGTTGGGGAGAAAACAATGAGCAGTTCTTC. Its translation is CASSWGENNEQFF. The chain employs TRBV11-2 and TRBJ2-1, with D possibly TRBD2 on 5 matching bases. This CDR3 comprises 13 residues. CDR1 is SGHAT and CDR2 is FQNNGV in the germline V gene. Trimming left V 6 bases short and J 5 bases short, with 11 bases between.

The chain combines TRBV28 with TRBJ1-1, with TRBD1 as a possible D gene (5 bases). From germline, CDR1 is MDHEN and CDR2 SYDVKM. The ends were cut back, 9 bases at V and 0 bases at J, with 17 bases in the middle. The CDR3 runs 15 residues. As DNA, the CDR3 is TGTGCCAGTTTAGAAGCAGGGTCGGTGAACACTGAAGCTTTCTTT. This codes for CASLEAGSVNTEAFF.

The chain couples TRBV19 to TRBJ1-1; TRBD1 agrees at 7 bases. The trim removed 4 bases at V and 4 bases at J, leaving 18 bases unmatched. Germline loops: CDR1 LNHDA, CDR2 SQIVND (reference sequence). The CDR3 runs to 18 residues. CDR3 in amino acids: CASSRWNRGGNVGTEAFF. The CDR3 nucleotides are TGTGCCAGTAGTAGGTGGAACAGGGGCGGGAATGTTGGCACTGAAGCTTTCTTT. Looking up the rest from reference TRBV19 and TRBJ1-1 gives the full variable domain: DGGITQSPKYLFRKEGQNVTLSCEQNLNHDAMYWYRQDPGQGLRLIYYSQIVNDFQKGDIAEGYSVSREKKESFPLTVTSAQKNPTAFYLCASSRWNRGGNVGTEAFFGQGTRLTVV.

The chain recombines TRBV29-1 with TRBJ2-3; TRBD1 or TRBD2 may be the D gene (5 bases each). The V gene lost 5 bases and the J gene lost 0 bases, with 9 bases spanning the gap. The CDR3 contains 13 residues. Germline CDR1 SQVTM, CDR2 ANQGSEA. The CDR3 region has the DNA TGCAGCGTTCGGGGCGTAAGCACAGATACGCAGTATTTT. Amino acids: CSVRGVSTDTQYF.

This clone turned up a few times. The rearrangement joins TRBV4-3 to TRBJ2-7; 7 bases fit TRBD1. Germline values: CDR1 LGHNA, CDR2 YSLEER. The CDR3 is 16 amino acids. After removal of 0 bases from V and 3 bases from J, the junction contained 8 bases not matched to a gene. In nucleotides, the CDR3 is TGCGCCAGCAGCCAAGACACCGACAGGGTCGGCTACGAGCAGTACGTC. Protein sequence: CASSQDTDRVGYEQYV.

The chain uses TRBV7-2 and TRBJ2-1, with TRBD2 matching 13 bases. The CDR3 has 18 amino acids. The germline V gene encodes CDR1 SGHTA and CDR2 FQGNSA. V lost 2 bases to trimming and J lost 8 bases; unmatched junction nucleotides: 12. Here the CDR3 reads CASSLTLLAGGLVDEQFF. For the CDR3, the DNA is TGTGCCAGCAGCTTAACGCTACTAGCGGGAGGGCTAGTCGATGAGCAGTTCTTC.

V and J are TRBV7-2 and TRBJ2-1, with 8 bases matching TRBD1. This CDR3 contains 14 residues. Germline V gene lookup returns CDR1 SGHTA and CDR2 FQGNSA. V was pared by 7 bases and J by 5 bases, with 7 bases of the junction left unmatched. CDR3 protein: CASNSGQGNNEQFF. The CDR3 DNA sequence: TGTGCCAGCAACTCAGGACAGGGTAACAATGAGCAGTTCTTC.

In this sample, this clone turned up once. CDR3 sequence (DNA): TGTGCCGAGATAGGGGATGGCTACACCTTC. This gives the protein CAEIGDGYTF. The chain uses TRBV30 and TRBJ1-2; possibly TRBD1 for D (5 bases). V was cut by 8 bases and J by 6 bases, with 10 bases left in between. The CDR3 length is 10 residues. Germline V gene lookup returns CDR1 GTSNPN and CDR2 SVGIG (reference sequence).

The count of this clone is one. CDR3 in amino acids: CASRHGEAYEQYF. CDR3 coding DNA: TGTGCCAGCAGACACGGGGAAGCCTACGAGCAGTACTTC. The chain combines TRBV6-6 with TRBJ2-7, with D possibly TRBD2 on 5 matching bases. This CDR3 has 13 residues. Trimming removed 6 bases at V and 2 bases at J, with 11 bases between. Germline CDR1 reads MNHNY; CDR2 reads SVGAGI (reference sequence).

This clone was observed a few times. The chain joins TRBV6-6 to TRBJ1-1; D remains ambiguous. The V end lost 2 bases, the J end lost 1 base, and 8 bases lay between the germline ends. The germline CDR1 and CDR2 sequences are MNHNY and SVGAGI (reference sequence). This CDR3 is 14 amino acids long. CDR3: CASSYRERNTEAFF. Written as DNA, the CDR3 is TGTGCCAGCAGTTACAGAGAAAGGAACACTGAAGCTTTCTTT.

V gene TRBV27 combines with J gene TRBJ1-2, with D uncertain. CDR1 and CDR2 (germline): MNHEY, SMNVEV (reference sequence). Trimming shortened V by 1 base and J by 1 base, and 7 bases separated the two germline ends. The CDR3 sequence is 14 residues long. CDR3 amino acids: CASSLLSHNYGYTF. DNA for the CDR3: TGTGCCAGCAGTTTATTGTCGCATAACTATGGCTACACCTTC.

The chain uses TRBV5-5 and TRBJ1-4, with no clear D. Trimming left V 1 base short and J 5 bases short, with 12 bases between. Germline V gene data show CDR1 as SGHKS and CDR2 as YYEKEE (reference sequence). The CDR3 runs 15 residues. The CDR3 loop reads CASSLWRTVNEKLFF. The CDR3 DNA reads as TGTGCCAGCAGCTTGTGGAGGACGGTGAATGAAAAACTGTTTTTT.

This sequence joins TRBV6-1 and TRBJ2-4; TRBD1 or TRBD2 may be the D gene (5 bases each). The length of the CDR3 is 17 residues. Germline-derived CDR1 and CDR2 are MNHNS and SASEGT. Trimming cost V 2 bases and J 1 base, with 15 bases left between them. The CDR3 reads CASSENRRGLAKNIQYF. As DNA, the CDR3 is TGTGCCAGCAGTGAAAATCGCCGGGGCCTGGCCAAAAACATTCAGTACTTC.

The gene calls are TRBV11-2 and TRBJ1-1, with D perhaps matching TRBD1 (5 bases). V shed 5 bases and J shed 10 bases, with 14 bases lying between them. CDR1 SGHAT and CDR2 FQNNGV come from the germline V gene. The CDR3 sequence is 12 residues long. The DNA for the CDR3 is TGTGCCAGCAGCCCGGACACGGTAGGAGCTTTCTTT. It translates to CASSPDTVGAFF.

This chain links TRBV6-6 with TRBJ1-3; the D gene is possibly TRBD1 (5 bases). This CDR3 is built from 14 residues. The germline V gene has CDR1 MNHNY and CDR2 SVGAGI (reference sequence). V was trimmed by 5 bases and J by 1 base, leaving 9 bases between them. The CDR3 DNA follows: TGTGCCAGCAGTGCGGACATATCTGGAAACACCATATATTTT. It yields the protein CASSADISGNTIYF.

V usage is TRBV6-1 and J usage is TRBJ1-5, with 8 bases matching TRBD1. CDR3 size: 15 residues. V gave up 5 bases and J gave up 0 bases; unmatched junction bases: 3. Per germline, CDR1 MNHNS and CDR2 SASEGT. CDR3 in DNA: TGTGCCAGCAGTACAGGGGGGTATAGCAATCAGCCCCAGCATTTT. Protein product: CASSTGGYSNQPQHF.

The rearrangement links TRBV29-1 to TRBJ1-1, with D maybe TRBD1 (5 bases). This CDR3 comprises 12 residues. V lost 6 bases and J lost 4, with 12 bases in between. The germline V gene has CDR1 SQVTM and CDR2 ANQGSEA. The CDR3, as DNA: TGCAGCGTCCAGGGAGGAGGCACTGAAGCTTTCTTT. As protein: CSVQGGGTEAFF.

J is TRBJ2-1 and V is TRBV18, with 8 bases lining up with TRBD2. V gave up 3 bases and J gave up 5 bases; unmatched junction bases: 9. CDR1 and CDR2 (germline): KGHSH, LQKENI. CDR3 length: 16 amino acids. CDR3 in DNA: TGTGCCAGCTCACCTCTCGGGACTAGGGATCACAATGAGCAGTTCTTC. Residues: CASSPLGTRDHNEQFF.